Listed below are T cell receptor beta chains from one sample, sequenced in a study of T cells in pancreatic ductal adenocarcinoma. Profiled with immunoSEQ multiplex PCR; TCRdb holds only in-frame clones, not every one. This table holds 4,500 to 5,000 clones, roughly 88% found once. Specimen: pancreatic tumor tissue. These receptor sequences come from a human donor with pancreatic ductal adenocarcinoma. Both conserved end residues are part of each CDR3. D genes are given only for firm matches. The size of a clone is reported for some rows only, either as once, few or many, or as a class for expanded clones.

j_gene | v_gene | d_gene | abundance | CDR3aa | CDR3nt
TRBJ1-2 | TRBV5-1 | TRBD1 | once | CASSAQGEIGYTF | TGCGCCAGCAGCGCACAGGGGGAGATTGGCTACACCTTC
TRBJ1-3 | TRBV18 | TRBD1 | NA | CASSPTGTGAFSGNTIYF | TGTGCCAGCTCACCTACCGGGACAGGGGCCTTCTCTGGAAACACCATATATTTT
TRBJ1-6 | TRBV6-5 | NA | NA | CASSRTVPNNSPLHF | TGTGCCAGCAGTCGGACAGTCCCCAATAATTCACCCCTCCACTTT
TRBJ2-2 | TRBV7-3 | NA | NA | CASSPIRSGELFF | TGTGCCAGCAGCCCCATTAGATCCGGGGAGCTGTTTTTT
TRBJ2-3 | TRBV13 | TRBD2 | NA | CASSLVPSGRIRDTQYF | TGTGCCAGCAGCTTAGTCCCTAGCGGGAGGATTAGGGATACGCAGTATTTT
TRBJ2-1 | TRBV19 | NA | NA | CASSITSSPTYGQFF | TGTGCCAGTAGTATAACTAGCTCCCCCACATATGGGCAGTTCTTC
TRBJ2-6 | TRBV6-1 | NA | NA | CASSEGETGANVLTF | TGTGCCAGCAGTGAAGGGGAGACTGGGGCCAACGTCCTGACTTTC
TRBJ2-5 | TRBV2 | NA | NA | CASRNTEQETQYF | TGTGCCAGCAGGAATACGGAACAAGAGACCCAGTACTTC
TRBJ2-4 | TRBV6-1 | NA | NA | CASSEDRPAKNIQYF | TGTGCCAGCAGTGAAGACAGGCCAGCCAAAAACATTCAGTACTTC
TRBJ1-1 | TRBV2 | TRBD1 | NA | CASRPRLGTGKEAFF | TGTGCCAGCAGACCCCGTCTAGGGACAGGGAAGGAGGCTTTCTTT
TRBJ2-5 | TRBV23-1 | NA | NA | CASSQGGKRQETQYF | TGCGCCAGCAGTCAGGGGGGAAAGAGGCAAGAGACCCAGTACTTC
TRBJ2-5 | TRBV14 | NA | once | CASSQLLGQEQETQYF | TGTGCCAGCAGCCAACTCCTAGGACAAGAACAAGAGACCCAGTACTTC
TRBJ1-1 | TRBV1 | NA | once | CTSSQVRAGSRSGQNTEAFF | TGCACCAGCAGCCAAGTACGAGCGGGATCCCGATCAGGGCAGAACACTGAAGCTTTCTTT
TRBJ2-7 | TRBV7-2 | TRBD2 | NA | CASSLQSSGPYEQYF | TGTGCCAGCAGCTTACAATCTAGCGGTCCCTACGAGCAGTACTTC
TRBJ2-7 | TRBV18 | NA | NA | CASSPRDNSYEQYF | TGTGCCAGCTCACCCAGGGACAACTCCTACGAGCAGTACTTC
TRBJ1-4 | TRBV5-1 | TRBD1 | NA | CASSGGTGGEKLFF | TGCGCCAGCAGCGGAGGGACAGGAGGAGAAAAACTGTTTTTT
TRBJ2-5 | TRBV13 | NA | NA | CASSYSGLQETQYF | TGTGCCAGCAGCTACTCAGGCCTCCAAGAGACCCAGTACTTC
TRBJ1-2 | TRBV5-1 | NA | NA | CASSLGDASANYGYTF | TGCGCCAGCAGCTTGGGGGATGCCTCGGCCAACTATGGCTACACCTTC